A selection of T cell receptor beta chains follows, all from one sample in a study of human T cells and chemical hapten exposure. TCRdb analysed the RACE reads with MiXCR anew, one entry per CDR3 protein. The sample contains around 300,000 distinct CDR3 sequences, around 7% of which appear only once. The sample consisted of whole blood, taken in connection with sensitization to the hapten diphenylcyclopropenone (DPC). These receptors were obtained from a woman under 30 with alopecia areata. Some clones in this sample may be carry-over from other donors' samples. Each CDR3 is given with its conserved first and last residue. D genes are given only for firm matches. A row's size may be missing; if present it is once, few, many or a size class.

>TRBJ2-5|TRBD1|TRBV4-1|few
CASSQDDEQGETQYF
TGCGCCAGCAGCCAAGATGATGAACAGGGGGAGACCCAGTACTTC
>TRBJ2-1|TRBD2|TRBV5-1|few
CASSLVSLAGVISSYNEQFF
TGCGCCAGCAGCTTGGTTTCGCTAGCGGGGGTGATTAGCTCCTACAATGAGCAGTTCTTC
>TRBJ1-1|.|TRBV29-1|few
CSVVWGINTEAFF
TGCAGCGTCGTCTGGGGGATCAACACTGAAGCTTTCTTT
>TRBJ2-3|.|TRBV5-6|.
CASSSPIRQETDTQYF
TGTGCCAGCAGCTCACCAATACGGCAGGAGACAGATACGCAGTATTTT
>TRBJ2-1|.|TRBV6-2/TRBV6-3|many
CASSSALGQNEQFF
TGTGCCAGCAGTTCAGCCCTCGGACAGAATGAGCAGTTCTTC
>TRBJ1-1|TRBD1|TRBV9|.
CASSAGGGTEAFF
TGTGCCAGCAGCGCAGGGGGCGGCACTGAAGCTTTCTTT
>TRBJ1-1|TRBD1|TRBV28|.
CASSFGQENTEAFF
TGTGCCAGCAGTTTTGGACAGGAGAACACTGAAGCTTTCTTT
>TRBJ1-1|TRBD1|TRBV6-8|many
CASSYNLGQGYAFPMNTEAFF
TGTGCCAGCAGTTACAACTTGGGACAGGGGTACGCTTTCCCCATGAACACTGAAGCTTTCTTT
>TRBJ1-1|.|TRBV18|many
CASSPPKGWTEAFF
TGTGCCAGCTCACCACCGAAGGGGTGGACTGAAGCTTTCTTT
>TRBJ2-3|TRBD1|TRBV29-1|many
CSVAPGQSTDTQYF
TGCAGCGTCGCACCGGGACAGAGCACAGATACGCAGTATTTT
>TRBJ2-3|TRBD2|TRBV12-3/TRBV12-4|many
CASSLRLAGGPSTDTQYF
TGTGCCAGCAGTTTACGGCTAGCGGGGGGCCCTAGCACAGATACGCAGTATTTT
>TRBJ1-1|.|TRBV5-4|few
CASSWGGIEAFF
TGTGCCAGCAGCTGGGGCGGGATTGAAGCTTTCTTT